This TCR beta chain was identified in a study of T cells in Graves' hyperthyroidism and ophthalmopathy. In the ophthalmopathy cohort, Clinical Activity Score was at least 3, NOSPECS grade at least 4, and duration under 3 months. Diagnosis relied on clinical symptoms, serum thyroxine and TRAb, thyroid ultrasound and orbital computed tomography. The CDR3 is made up of 14 amino acids. Trimming left V 4 bases short and J 3 bases short, with 13 bases between. Germline lookup yields CDR1 ENHRY and CDR2 SYGVKD. This clonotype was recorded many times. Authors of the study amplified TCR beta CDR3 regions from RNA transcripts. Carried out on the TCR CDR3, a first-round RT-PCR used the HTBI primer set. TCRdb re-called the multiplex PCR reads through MiXCR, storing one row per CDR3 protein. The sample contains over 250,000 distinct CDR3 sequences, roughly 22% of which appear only once.

This chain connects TRBV10-3 to TRBJ2-7; D might be TRBD2 (7 bases). Source material: blood. The source is a man younger than 40 with Graves' ophthalmopathy. As DNA, the CDR3 is TGTGCCATCAGTGTTGGGGGGGCCGACTACGAGCAGTACTTC. Its translation is CAISVGGADYEQYF.